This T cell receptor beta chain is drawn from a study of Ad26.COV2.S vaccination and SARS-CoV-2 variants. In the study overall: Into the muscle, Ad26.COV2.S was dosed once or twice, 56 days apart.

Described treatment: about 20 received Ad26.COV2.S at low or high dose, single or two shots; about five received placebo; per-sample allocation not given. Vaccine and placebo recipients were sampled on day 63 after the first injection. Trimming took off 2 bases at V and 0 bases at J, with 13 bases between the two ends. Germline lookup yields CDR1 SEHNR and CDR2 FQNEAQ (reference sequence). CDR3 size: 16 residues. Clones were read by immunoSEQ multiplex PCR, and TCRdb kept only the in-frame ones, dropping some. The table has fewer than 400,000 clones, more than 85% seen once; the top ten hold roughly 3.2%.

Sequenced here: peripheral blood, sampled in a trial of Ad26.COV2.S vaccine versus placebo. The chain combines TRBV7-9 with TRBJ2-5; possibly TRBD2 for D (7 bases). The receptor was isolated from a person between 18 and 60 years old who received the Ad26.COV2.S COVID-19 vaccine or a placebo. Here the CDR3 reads CASSLNAGAYQETQYF. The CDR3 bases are TGTGCCAGCAGCTTAAATGCGGGGGCGTACCAAGAGACCCAGTACTTC.